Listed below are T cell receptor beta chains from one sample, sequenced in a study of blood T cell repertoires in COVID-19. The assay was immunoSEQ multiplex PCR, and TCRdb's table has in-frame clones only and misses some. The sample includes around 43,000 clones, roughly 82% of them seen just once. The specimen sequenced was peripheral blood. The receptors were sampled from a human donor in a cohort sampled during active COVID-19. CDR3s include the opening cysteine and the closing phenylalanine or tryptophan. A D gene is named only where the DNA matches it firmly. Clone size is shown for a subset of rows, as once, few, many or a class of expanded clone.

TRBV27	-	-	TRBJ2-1	CASSLSGVSVGGEQFF	TGTGCCAGCAGTTTATCGGGCGTATCGGTGGGAGGTGAGCAGTTCTTC
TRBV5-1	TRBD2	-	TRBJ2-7	CASSYLAGAHEQYF	TGCGCCAGCAGCTACCTAGCGGGAGCCCACGAGCAGTACTTC
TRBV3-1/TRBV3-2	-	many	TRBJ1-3	CASSQDASGNTIYF	TGTGCCAGCAGCCAAGACGCCAGTGGAAACACCATATATTTT
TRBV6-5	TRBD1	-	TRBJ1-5	CASSLRGTGGQPQHF	TGTGCCAGCAGTCTAAGGGGGACAGGGGGTCAGCCCCAGCATTTT
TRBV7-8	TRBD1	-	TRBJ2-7	CASSWGQGEGEQYF	TGTGCCAGCAGCTGGGGACAGGGGGAAGGGGAGCAGTACTTC
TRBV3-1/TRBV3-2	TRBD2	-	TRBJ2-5	CASSSRTSVKETQYF	TGTGCCAGCAGCTCCAGGACTAGCGTCAAAGAGACCCAGTACTTC
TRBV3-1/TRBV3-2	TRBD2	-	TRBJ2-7	CASSQGALADSYEQYF	TGTGCCAGCAGCCAAGGGGCGCTAGCGGACTCCTACGAGCAGTACTTC
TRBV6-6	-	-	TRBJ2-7	CASSYSESYEQYF	TGTGCCAGCAGTTACTCAGAGTCCTACGAGCAGTACTTC
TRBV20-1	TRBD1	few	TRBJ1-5	CSASSPGTGLQPQHF	TGCAGTGCTAGTTCCCCAGGGACAGGGCTTCAGCCCCAGCATTTT
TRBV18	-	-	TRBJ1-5	CASSAGSDQPQHF	TGTGCCAGCTCCGCAGGGTCGGATCAGCCCCAGCATTTT
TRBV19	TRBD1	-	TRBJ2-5	CASSMDRGRKTQYF	TGTGCCAGTAGTATGGACAGGGGGAGAAAGACCCAGTACTTC
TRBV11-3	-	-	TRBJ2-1	CASSLEGSQISYNEQFF	TGTGCCAGCAGCTTAGAGGGCAGCCAGATCTCCTACAATGAGCAGTTCTTC
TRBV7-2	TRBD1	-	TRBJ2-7	CASSLAQGNQYF	TGTGCCAGCAGCTTAGCACAGGGGAACCAGTACTTC
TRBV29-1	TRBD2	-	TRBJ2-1	CSVASGLYNEQFF	TGCAGCGTAGCTAGCGGGCTATACAATGAGCAGTTCTTC
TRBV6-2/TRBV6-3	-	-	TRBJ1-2	CASSYSRGYTF	TGTGCCAGCAGTTACTCGAGAGGCTACACCTTC
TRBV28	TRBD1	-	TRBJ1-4	CASSPETGALWKLFF	TGTGCCAGCAGTCCCGAGACAGGGGCCTTGTGGAAACTGTTTTTT
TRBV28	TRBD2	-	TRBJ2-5	CASRTGGGPQWTQYF	TGTGCCAGCAGGACCGGGGGGGGACCACAGTGGACCCAGTACTTC
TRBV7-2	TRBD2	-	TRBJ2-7	CASSLHGGLEYEQYF	TGTGCCAGCAGCTTACACGGGGGACTAGAGTACGAGCAGTACTTC
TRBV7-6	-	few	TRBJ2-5	CASSLSAGNQETQYF	TGTGCCAGCAGTCTCTCTGCGGGGAATCAAGAGACCCAGTACTTC